A selection of T cell receptor beta chains follows, all from one sample in a study of Ad26.COV2.S vaccination and SARS-CoV-2 variants. Produced via immunoSEQ multiplex PCR; TCRdb's table is partial and in-frame only. The table includes some 340,000 clones, around four fifths detected once. Sequenced material: peripheral blood, taken in a trial of Ad26.COV2.S vaccine versus placebo. Receptors originate from a person between 18 and 60 years old who received the Ad26.COV2.S COVID-19 vaccine or a placebo. Both conserved end residues are part of each CDR3. The D gene is left open where the match is weak.

>TRBV27|NA|TRBJ2-2
TGTGCCAGCAGTTTAGGTACCGGGGAGCTGTTTTTT
CASSLGTGELFF
>TRBV28|TRBD2|TRBJ2-1
TGTGCCAGCAGTTTACCGGGAGGAATGAGCTCCTACAATGAGCAGTTCTTC
CASSLPGGMSSYNEQFF
>TRBV6-5|NA|TRBJ1-6
TGTGCCAGCAGTTACCACGGCACAGTTAATTCACCCCTCCACTTT
CASSYHGTVNSPLHF
>TRBV28|NA|TRBJ1-2
TGTGCCAGCAGTTTTGAAAGGGTCAGCTATGGCTACACCTTC
CASSFERVSYGYTF
>TRBV9|NA|TRBJ1-1
TGTGCCAGCAGCGTAGCGGGGGACTGGAACACTGAAGCTTTCTTT
CASSVAGDWNTEAFF
>TRBV2|NA|TRBJ1-3
TGTGCCAGCAAGGGAAGGGTTGCTGGAAACACCATATATTTT
CASKGRVAGNTIYF
>TRBV6-5|NA|TRBJ1-5
TGTGCCAGCAGCTGGAGGTTGGGGGCGGGTCAGCCCCAGCATTTT
CASSWRLGAGQPQHF
>TRBV25-1|NA|TRBJ1-2
TGTGCCAGCAGTGCCCGGACAGTTCCCTATGGCTACACCTTC
CASSARTVPYGYTF
>TRBV5-1|TRBD2|TRBJ2-1
TGCGCCAGCAGCTTGGTTGGTACTAGCGGATTCAATGAGCAGTTCTTC
CASSLVGTSGFNEQFF
>TRBV6-5|NA|TRBJ1-1
TGTGCCAGCAGTTACTCGTTTCTCGGGGTTGAAGCTTTCTTT
CASSYSFLGVEAFF
>TRBV9|TRBD1|TRBJ1-2
TGTGCCAGCAGCGCGACAGGGAGGGCATATGGCTACACCTTC
CASSATGRAYGYTF